These 20 T cell receptor beta chains originate from one sample sequenced in a study of blood T cell repertoires in COVID-19. Only in-frame clones appear in the TCRdb table, and some are missing; sequencing was by immunoSEQ multiplex PCR. This table holds 90,000 to 130,000 clones, 76% found once. Sequences were obtained from peripheral blood. These receptors all come from a woman aged 80 or over with acute or convalescent COVID-19.

The V and J genes are TRBV19 and TRBJ1-5, with D perhaps matching TRBD1 (6 bases). The CDR3 extends over 15 amino acids. Germline assignment: CDR1 LNHDA and CDR2 SQIVND (reference sequence). V lost 8 bases and J lost 0, with 14 bases in between. The CDR3 loop reads CASQKGGYSNQPQHF. Written as DNA, the CDR3 is TGTGCCAGTCAGAAGGGGGGGTATAGCAATCAGCCCCAGCATTTT.

The chain employs TRBV3-1 (or the pseudogene TRBV3-2) and TRBJ1-5; 7 nucleotides align to TRBD1. CDR3 length: 14 amino acids. The germline CDR1 and CDR2 sequences are LGHDT and YNNKEL (reference sequence). J gave up 9 bases and V 5 bases, and 10 bases lay outside the gene matches. The CDR3 nucleotides read TGTGCCAGCAGCATCCGACAGGGTCGAGGGCCCCAGCATTTT. Residues: CASSIRQGRGPQHF.

The V and J genes are TRBV19 and TRBJ1-5; D is possibly TRBD1 (5 bases). The CDR3 is made up of 17 amino acids. Germline lookup yields CDR1 LNHDA and CDR2 SQIVND (reference sequence). Trimming removed 6 bases from V and 0 bases from J, with 18 bases in between. CDR3 sequence reads: CASRLRGTAYSNQPQHF. DNA for the CDR3: TGTGCCAGTAGGCTCCGGGGGACGGCCTATAGCAATCAGCCCCAGCATTTT.

This clone has more than one count but fewer than ten. The rearrangement links TRBV19 to TRBJ1-5; D may be TRBD1 (6 bases). V lost 3 bases, J lost 2 bases, and 17 bases lay in between. Germline V CDR1 and CDR2: LNHDA, SQIVND (reference sequence). This CDR3 has 17 amino acids. CDR3 in amino acids: CASSMARWGRGNQPQHF. The DNA of the CDR3 is TGTGCCAGTAGTATGGCCAGATGGGGGCGAGGCAATCAGCCCCAGCATTTT.

The J gene is TRBJ2-1, the V gene TRBV5-1, with D maybe TRBD1 (6 bases). Per the germline V gene, CDR1 is SGHRS and CDR2 is YFSETQ. The CDR3 is made up of 13 amino acids. The ends were cut back, 0 bases at V and 6 bases at J, with 7 bases in the middle. The CDR3 here is CASSLGGRNEQFF. In nucleotides, the CDR3 is TGCGCCAGCAGCTTGGGGGGGCGCAATGAGCAGTTCTTC.

The genes are TRBV5-1 and TRBJ2-5; D is unclear. CDR1 is SGHRS and CDR2 is YFSETQ in the germline V gene. The length of the CDR3 is 12 residues. V lost 3 bases, J lost 0 bases, and 3 bases lay in between. CDR3 region: CASSSYQETQYF. The CDR3 DNA is TGCGCCAGCAGCTCGTACCAAGAGACCCAGTACTTC.

This sequence joins TRBV2 and TRBJ1-3; 7 bases match TRBD1. Germline V lookup: CDR1 SNHLY, CDR2 FYNNEI. The CDR3 runs 13 residues. V lost 8 bases, J lost 11 bases, and 12 bases stayed unmatched. This CDR3 reads CASFGQDNPPIYF. The CDR3 DNA sequence: TGTGCCAGCTTCGGACAGGACAATCCCCCCATATATTTT.

CDR3 in amino acids: CASRPRGWGSSGNTIYF. The CDR3 coding sequence is TGTGCCAGCAGACCAAGGGGGTGGGGCAGCTCTGGAAACACCATATATTTT. The chain couples TRBV28 to TRBJ1-3, with D maybe TRBD1 (6 bases). The germline gives CDR1 MDHEN, CDR2 SYDVKM. V lost 6 bases and J 0 bases, leaving 18 bases between the germline ends. The CDR3 totals 17 residues.

This clone was detected only once. The J gene is TRBJ2-3, the V gene TRBV19, with D possibly matching TRBD2 (5 bases). This CDR3 spans 14 amino acids. Deletions cut 6 bases from V and 8 bases from J, with 18 bases between. CDR1 and CDR2 (germline): LNHDA, SQIVND (reference sequence). CDR3 residues: CASRDSQIPGTQYF. The DNA of the CDR3 is TGTGCCAGTAGGGACTCCCAGATTCCCGGTACGCAGTATTTT.

The CDR3 reads CASSPTVDQFGELFF. The CDR3 DNA reads TGTGCCAGCAGCCCGACAGTTGATCAGTTCGGGGAGCTGTTTTTT. The rearrangement links TRBV7-7 to TRBJ2-2; maybe TRBD1 (5 bases). This CDR3 comprises 15 residues. V dropped 5 bases and J dropped 7 bases, with 17 bases sitting between them. Germline CDR1 is SSHAT and CDR2 is FNYEAQ (reference sequence).

This clone came up a few times. V gene TRBV18 combines with J gene TRBJ1-5; a possible D gene is TRBD1 (6 bases). This CDR3 contains 15 residues. The V end lost 2 bases, the J end lost 2 bases, and 10 bases lay between the germline ends. The germline V gene encodes CDR1 KGHSH and CDR2 LQKENI. Written as DNA, the CDR3 is TGTGCCAGCTCACCAGGGGACACGGGCAATCAGCCCCAGCATTTT. This encodes CASSPGDTGNQPQHF.

This clone was counted between two and nine times. The chain recombines TRBV19 with TRBJ1-3; TRBD1 might be the D (5 bases). CDR1 and CDR2 (germline): LNHDA, SQIVND (reference sequence). Trimming took off 10 bases at V and 0 bases at J, with 10 bases between the two ends. This CDR3 spans 13 amino acids. Here the CDR3 DNA reads TGTGCCACAAGACAGTCCTCTGGAAACACCATATATTTT. As protein: CATRQSSGNTIYF.

This sequence joins TRBV10-3 and TRBJ2-7; D is uncertain. Deletions cut 3 bases from V and 2 bases from J, with 5 bases between. The CDR3 loop spans 12 amino acids. CDR1 and CDR2 (germline): ENHRY, SYGVKD. CDR3 nucleotides: TGTGCCATCAGTGATCAGGCCTACGAGCAGTACTTC. This sequence encodes CAISDQAYEQYF.

The genes are TRBV7-9 and TRBJ2-3; no reliable D call. Germline V gene lookup returns CDR1 SEHNR and CDR2 FQNEAQ (reference sequence). V gave up 2 bases and J gave up 1 base, with 16 bases separating them. The CDR3 is 17 amino acids. The CDR3 is CASSLRSVSIRTDTQYF. The CDR3 DNA reads TGTGCCAGCAGCTTAAGGAGCGTGAGTATTCGCACAGATACGCAGTATTTT.

The V call is TRBV19, the J call TRBJ2-5; no clear D gene. V lost 3 bases to trimming and J lost 4 bases, with 9 bases between them. CDR1 LNHDA and CDR2 SQIVND come from the germline V gene (reference sequence). The CDR3 contains 13 residues. CDR3 sequence: CASSILVRETQYF. In nucleotides, the CDR3 is TGTGCCAGTAGTATCTTAGTCCGAGAGACCCAGTACTTC.

This clone appeared many times. Other DNA sequences in this sample translate to the same CDR3. The genes are TRBV6-1 and TRBJ2-5, with 8 positions matching TRBD2. This CDR3 is 15 amino acids long. V shed 3 bases and J 0 bases; nucleotides not matched to a gene: 3. Looked up from germline, CDR1 is MNHNS and CDR2 is SASEGT. The CDR3 DNA sequence: TGTGCCAGCAGTGAGCTAGCGGGTTACCAAGAGACCCAGTACTTC. Encoded protein: CASSELAGYQETQYF.

The table lists this clone with a few counts. The chain couples TRBV2 to TRBJ1-2; D possibly corresponds to TRBD1 (6 bases). Germline V gene sequence: CDR1 SNHLY, CDR2 FYNNEI. With 3 bases removed from V and 4 bases from J, the gap between germline ends came to 9 bases. The CDR3 covers 13 residues. CDR3: CASSEQGTYGYTF. Written as DNA, the CDR3 is TGTGCCAGCAGTGAGCAGGGGACCTATGGCTACACCTTC.

V gene TRBV27 combines with J gene TRBJ2-7, with TRBD1 matching 9 bases. The junction had 1 base not matched to a gene; V was cut back by 2 bases and J by 2 bases. CDR1 and CDR2 from the germline V gene are MNHEY and SMNVEV (reference sequence). The CDR3 covers 14 residues. This CDR3 reads CASSLRQGAYEQYF. In DNA, the CDR3 is TGTGCCAGCAGTTTAAGACAGGGGGCCTACGAGCAGTACTTC.

The chain couples TRBV6-1 to TRBJ2-1, with 7 bases fitting TRBD2. Trimming took 1 base from V and 2 from J; bases not matched to a gene: 5. The CDR3 is 16 residues long. Germline V gene lookup returns CDR1 MNHNS and CDR2 SASEGT. This chain's CDR3 is CASSEGWGGTYNEQFF. DNA for the CDR3: TGTGCCAGCAGTGAAGGGTGGGGGGGGACCTACAATGAGCAGTTCTTC.

Only one count was recorded for this clone. V usage is TRBV19 and J usage is TRBJ1-3, with no clear D. The CDR3 length is 15 residues. The germline V gene encodes CDR1 LNHDA and CDR2 SQIVND (reference sequence). Trimming removed 4 bases from V and 0 bases from J, with 10 bases in between. The CDR3 bases are TGTGCCAGTAGTACGCCAGGCTCCTCTGGAAACACCATATATTTT. Translated, it gives CASSTPGSSGNTIYF.